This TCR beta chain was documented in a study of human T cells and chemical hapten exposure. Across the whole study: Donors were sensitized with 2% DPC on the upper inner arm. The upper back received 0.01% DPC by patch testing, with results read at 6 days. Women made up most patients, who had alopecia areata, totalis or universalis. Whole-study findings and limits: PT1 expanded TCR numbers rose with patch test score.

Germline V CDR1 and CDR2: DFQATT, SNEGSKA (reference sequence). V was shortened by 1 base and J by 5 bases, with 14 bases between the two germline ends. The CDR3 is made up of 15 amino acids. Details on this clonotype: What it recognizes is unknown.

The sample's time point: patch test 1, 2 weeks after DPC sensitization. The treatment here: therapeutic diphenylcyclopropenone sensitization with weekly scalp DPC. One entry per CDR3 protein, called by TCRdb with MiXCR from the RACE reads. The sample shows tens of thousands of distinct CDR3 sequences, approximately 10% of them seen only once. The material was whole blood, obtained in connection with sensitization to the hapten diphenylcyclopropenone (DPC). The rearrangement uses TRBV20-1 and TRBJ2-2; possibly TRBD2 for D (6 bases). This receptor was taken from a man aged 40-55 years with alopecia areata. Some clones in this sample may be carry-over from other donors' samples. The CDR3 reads CSARVGGGPTGELFF. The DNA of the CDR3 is TGCAGTGCTAGAGTGGGGGGAGGCCCGACCGGGGAGCTGTTTTTT.